This T cell receptor beta chain originates from a study of blood T cell repertoires in COVID-19. Background on the study: T cells, B-cell-depleted T cells, or PBMCs supplied cDNA or gDNA.

Original processing notes: By means of reference gene primer amplification, nucleated cell counts were estimated. Sequencing was performed with immunoSEQ multiplex PCR; in TCRdb, only in-frame clones are kept and a portion is missing. The DNA gave D and trimming, while V, J and clone size come from that table. The sample has some 40,000 clones, roughly 82% seen once. The germline CDR1 and CDR2 sequences are KGHDR and SFDVKD. V lost 5 bases to trimming and J lost 5 bases, with 7 bases between them. There are 12 residues in the CDR3. Source material: peripheral blood. The source is a man aged 45-60 years with active or convalescent COVID-19. The chain is built from TRBV24-1 and TRBJ2-3; D might be TRBD1 (6 bases). The CDR3 loop is CATSADRDTQYF. The CDR3 DNA sequence: TGTGCCACCAGTGCGGACAGAGATACGCAGTATTTT.